These T cell receptor beta chains were read from a single sample in a study of T-cell reconstitution after alpha-beta-depleted transplantation in children. MiXCR, applied by TCRdb to the PCR reads, yields one record per CDR3 protein. The repertoire holds approximately 170,000 distinct CDR3 sequences, with around 10% as singletons. Sample: PBMCs, taken before TCRalphabeta/CD19-depleted stem cell transplant. All receptors come from a boy younger than 10 with acute myeloid leukemia, due to receive a stem cell transplant. CDR3s include the opening cysteine and the closing phenylalanine or tryptophan. A D gene is named only where the DNA matches it firmly. Clone size is stated in some rows and not others, as once, few, many or a class when expanded.

j_call d_call v_call clone_size cdr3_nt cdr3_aa
TRBJ2-7 - TRBV27 once TGTGCCAGCAGTTTTTTGGGTTCCAACGAGCAGTACTTC CASSFLGSNEQYF
TRBJ2-5 - TRBV20-1 many TGCAGTGCTCCCTCTAGGGGGGCCAGGGAGACCCAGTACTTC CSAPSRGARETQYF
TRBJ1-1 - TRBV29-1 many TGCAGCGTTGAAGAGGGGGCCACTGAAGCTTTCTTT CSVEEGATEAFF
TRBJ2-7 TRBD2 TRBV13 many TGTGCCAGCAGCTTAGGGTTAGCGGGGAACTACGAGCAGTACTTC CASSLGLAGNYEQYF
TRBJ2-3 - TRBV28 many TGTGCCAGCATCACGGGGGGCACAGATACGCAGTATTTT CASITGGTDTQYF
TRBJ2-7 - TRBV29-1 many TGCAGCGTGGTAGGTCTTACCTACGAGCAGTACTTC CSVVGLTYEQYF
TRBJ1-2 TRBD1 TRBV18 many TGTGCCAGCTCACTCCGAGGACAGGAACTTAACTATGGCTACACCTTC CASSLRGQELNYGYTF
TRBJ2-1 TRBD2 TRBV6-6 many TGTGCCAGCAGTCGGACTAGCGGGGGGGCGGCGAATGAGCAGTTCTTC CASSRTSGGAANEQFF
TRBJ1-2 - TRBV12-3/TRBV12-4 many TGTGCCAGCAGCTCCTCCCAAAGGTTCCATGGCTACACCTTC CASSSSQRFHGYTF
TRBJ2-7 TRBD2 TRBV20-1 many TGCAGTGCTCCACTAGCGGCAGAGATTTACGAGCAGTACTTC CSAPLAAEIYEQYF
TRBJ2-5 - TRBV4-2 many TGTGCCAGCAGCCAAGATCCGGCTCCGGGGGGCCTCCAAGAGACCCAGTATTTC CASSQDPAPGGLQETQYF
TRBJ1-6 - TRBV18 many TGTGCCAGCTCCGGGACAAGAGCCCAAAGGGCACCCCTCCACTTT CASSGTRAQRAPLHF
TRBJ1-5 TRBD1 TRBV7-2 many TGTGCCAGCAGCTTCCGGACAGGGATGGGTCAGCCCCAGCATTTT CASSFRTGMGQPQHF
TRBJ2-7 TRBD2 TRBV3-1 - TGTGCCTGCACCCCGGGACTAGCGGGAGCCTACGAGCAGTACTTC CACTPGLAGAYEQYF
TRBJ2-1 TRBD2 TRBV10-3 many TGTGCCTCCCGGGGGGGGAGGACGTACAATGAGCAGTTCTTC CASRGGRTYNEQFF
TRBJ1-1 - TRBV12-3/TRBV12-4 many TGTGCCAGCAGTTTAGTATCCCCGGTTGCTGAAGCTTTCTTT CASSLVSPVAEAFF
TRBJ2-1 TRBD2 TRBV2 many TGTGCCAGCAGTCCGAGGACTAGCGGGAGGTGGTTTAGTGAGCAGTTCTTC CASSPRTSGRWFSEQFF
TRBJ2-3 - TRBV20-1 many TGCAGTGCTAGCCCCGCTGGAGATACGCAGTATTTT CSASPAGDTQYF
TRBJ2-1 - TRBV7-9 many TGTGCCAGCAGTAAAGAAGGCCACCGCTACAATGAGCAGTTCTTC CASSKEGHRYNEQFF
TRBJ2-3 TRBD1 TRBV12-3/TRBV12-4 many TGTGCCACCCTATTTGGGACAGGGGGCCCAGATACGCAGTATTTT CATLFGTGGPDTQYF
TRBJ2-2 TRBD1 TRBV12-3/TRBV12-4 many TGTGCCAGCAGAGGGACAGCGAACACCGGGGAGCTGTTTTTT CASRGTANTGELFF
TRBJ2-1 TRBD2 TRBV7-8 many TGTGCCAGCAGCTCTATACAACGGTTGGGTAGCGGGGCCTACAATGAGCAGTTCTTC CASSSIQRLGSGAYNEQFF
TRBJ2-1 - TRBV29-1 many TGCAGCGTTGAAAGCTATAAAGGGGGGGATGAGCAGTTCTTC CSVESYKGGDEQFF
TRBJ2-1 TRBD2 TRBV15 many TGTGCCACCAGCAGCAGCGGGATCTACAATGAGCAGTTCTTC CATSSSGIYNEQFF
TRBJ2-2 - TRBV5-1 many TGCGCCAGCAGCTGGGGTGAGGAGCTGTTTTTT CASSWGEELFF
TRBJ1-2 TRBD1 TRBV18 many TGTGCCAGCTCACCTGGGACAGGAGCTAACTATGGCTACACCTTC CASSPGTGANYGYTF
TRBJ2-3 TRBD2 TRBV5-1 - TGCGCCAGCAGGCCAAGACTAGCGGGAGCGACTAGCACAGATACGCAGTATTTT CASRPRLAGATSTDTQYF
TRBJ2-1 - TRBV11-2 many TGTGCCAGCAGCTTTCCCGGGAGTCGGGAGCAGTTCTTC CASSFPGSREQFF
TRBJ1-6 - TRBV25-1 many TGTGCCTCGCGGGGATTCAATAATTCACCCCTCCACTTT CASRGFNNSPLHF
TRBJ1-1 - TRBV11-2 many TGTGCCAGCAGCTTAGGTCTCGGGGTCACTGAAGCTTTCTTT CASSLGLGVTEAFF
TRBJ2-2 TRBD2 TRBV7-2 many TGTGCCAGCAGCCCGAGACTAGCGGGAGTGGTCGGGGAGCTGTTTTTT CASSPRLAGVVGELFF
TRBJ1-2 TRBD1 TRBV5-1 many TGCGCCAGCAGCTCACTACAGGGGAACTATGGCTACACCTTC CASSSLQGNYGYTF
TRBJ1-2 TRBD1 TRBV19 few TGTGCCAGTAGTTCGGGGACAGGTACCTCTAACTATGGCTACACCTTC CASSSGTGTSNYGYTF
TRBJ2-1 TRBD2 TRBV4-1 many TGCGCCAGCAGCCAAGGGGGTGCGGGAGGCACGGATTACAATGAGCAGTTCTTC CASSQGGAGGTDYNEQFF